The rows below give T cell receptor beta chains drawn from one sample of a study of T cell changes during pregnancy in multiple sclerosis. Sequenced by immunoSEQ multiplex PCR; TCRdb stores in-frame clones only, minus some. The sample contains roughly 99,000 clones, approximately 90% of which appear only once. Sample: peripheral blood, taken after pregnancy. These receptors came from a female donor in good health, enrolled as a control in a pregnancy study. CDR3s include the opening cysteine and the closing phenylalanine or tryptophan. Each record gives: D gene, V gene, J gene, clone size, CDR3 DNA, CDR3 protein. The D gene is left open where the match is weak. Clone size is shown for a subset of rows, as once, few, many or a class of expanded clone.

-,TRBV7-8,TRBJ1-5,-,TGTGCCAGCAGCTTAGGGACAGCAGGCCAGCAGCCCCAGCATTTT,CASSLGTAGQQPQHF
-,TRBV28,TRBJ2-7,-,TGTGCCAGCAGTGCGGGCCTAAACTACGAGCAGTACTTC,CASSAGLNYEQYF
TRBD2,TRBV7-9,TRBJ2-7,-,TGTGCCAGCAGCTCCCAGACTAGCGGGCAGTACGAGCAGTACTTC,CASSSQTSGQYEQYF
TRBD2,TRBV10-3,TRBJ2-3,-,TGTGCCATCAGTGAGTGGACTAGCGGGGATACGCAGTATTTT,CAISEWTSGDTQYF
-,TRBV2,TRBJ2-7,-,TGTGCCAGCAGTGAAAGAACAGCCCTCTCCTACGAGCAGTACTTC,CASSERTALSYEQYF
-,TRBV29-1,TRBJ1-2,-,TGCAGCGTTGTTGAGGGAAACTATGGCTACACCTTC,CSVVEGNYGYTF
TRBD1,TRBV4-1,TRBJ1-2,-,TGCGCCAGCAGCCAAGACGGACAGGGGCCCTATGGCTACACCTTC,CASSQDGQGPYGYTF
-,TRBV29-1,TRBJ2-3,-,TGCAGCGTCGACGACTATAACACAGATACGCAGTATTTT,CSVDDYNTDTQYF
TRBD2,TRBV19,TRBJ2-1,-,TGTGCCAGTAGTATAACAGCGGGGGGGCCCGGTGAGCAGTTCTTC,CASSITAGGPGEQFF
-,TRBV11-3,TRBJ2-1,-,TGTGCCAGCAGCTTCGCGGGGAACCTCTACAATGAGCAGTTCTTC,CASSFAGNLYNEQFF
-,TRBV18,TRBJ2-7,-,TGTGCCAGCTCACCACAGGCAGCGGCGCTGGGAGACGAGCAGTACTTC,CASSPQAAALGDEQYF
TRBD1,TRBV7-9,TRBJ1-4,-,TGTGCCAGCAGCTTCGGGACAGGAAATGAAAAACTGTTTTTT,CASSFGTGNEKLFF
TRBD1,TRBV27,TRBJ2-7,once,TGTGCCAGCAGTTTATCATGGGACAGACCCTACGAGCAGTACTTC,CASSLSWDRPYEQYF
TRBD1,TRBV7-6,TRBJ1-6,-,TGTGCCAGCAGCCAAGTGGGACAGGGTCGGGGTTATAATTCACCCCTCCACTTT,CASSQVGQGRGYNSPLHF
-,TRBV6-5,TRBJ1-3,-,TGTGCCAGCGGCCTGGGGGGGAGAAACACCATATATTTT,CASGLGGRNTIYF
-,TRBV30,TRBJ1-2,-,TGTGCCTGGAGTGTTGAGGGGGGGAGCGGCTACACCTTC,CAWSVEGGSGYTF
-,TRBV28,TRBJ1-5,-,TGTGCCAGCACTCCCGGGGAGGGCTATCAGCCCCAGCATTTT,CASTPGEGYQPQHF
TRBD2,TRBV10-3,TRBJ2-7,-,TGTGCCTCCATCAAGGGTGCGGCGGGAGTGTACGAGCAGTACTTC,CASIKGAAGVYEQYF
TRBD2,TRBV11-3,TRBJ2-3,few,TGTGCCAGCAGCCCCCCGGGGACTAGCGGCACGGCGAGCACAGATACGCAGTATTTT,CASSPPGTSGTASTDTQYF
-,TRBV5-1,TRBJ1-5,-,TGCGCCAGCAGCTTGGTGGGGGCCCCTCATCAGCCCCAGCATTTT,CASSLVGAPHQPQHF
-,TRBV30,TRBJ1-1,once,TGTGCCTGGAGTGGGAGAAAAAACACTGAAGCTTTCTTT,CAWSGRKNTEAFF
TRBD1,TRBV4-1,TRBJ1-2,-,TGCGCCAGCAGCCAAGAAGGGGCAGGGGGGAACTATGGCTACACCTTC,CASSQEGAGGNYGYTF
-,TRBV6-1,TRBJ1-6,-,TGTGCCAGCAGTGAAGTTCGCGGTAGGTCATCATTCTATAATTCACCCCTCCACTTT,CASSEVRGRSSFYNSPLHF
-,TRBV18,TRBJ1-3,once,TGTGCCAGCTCACCACCTTCGGGGTGGGAAAACACCATATATTTT,CASSPPSGWENTIYF
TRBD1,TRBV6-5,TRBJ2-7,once,TGTGCCAGCAGTCCCGGGACAGGGAACCCCTACGAGCAGTACTTC,CASSPGTGNPYEQYF
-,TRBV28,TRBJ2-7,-,TGTGCCAGCAGCCACCAGGCCCAGGGCAGATCCTCCTACGAGCAGTACTTC,CASSHQAQGRSSYEQYF
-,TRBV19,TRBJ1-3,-,TGTGCCAGTAGTCAGGGCCGCTCTGGAAACACCATATATTTT,CASSQGRSGNTIYF
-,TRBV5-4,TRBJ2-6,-,TGTGCCAGCAGCCCGGACAACGGGGCCAACGTCCTGACTTTC,CASSPDNGANVLTF
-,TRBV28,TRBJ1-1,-,TGTGCCAGCAGCTTACAGAACACTGAAGCTTTCTTT,CASSLQNTEAFF
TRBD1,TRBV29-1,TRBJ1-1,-,TGCAGCGTCGTAGGACAGGGGATAACCGCTGAAGCTTTCTTT,CSVVGQGITAEAFF
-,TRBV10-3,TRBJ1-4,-,TGTGCCATCAGAGGGGTTGGGGCTGAAAAACTGTTTTTT,CAIRGVGAEKLFF
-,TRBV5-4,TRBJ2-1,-,TGTGCCAGCAGCTTCGAAGTGCGCAATGAGCAGTTCTTC,CASSFEVRNEQFF
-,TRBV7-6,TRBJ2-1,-,TGTGCCAGCAGCTTAGGAGGGGGGGGCTATACGGATGAGCAGTTCTTC,CASSLGGGGYTDEQFF
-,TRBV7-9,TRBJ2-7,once,TGTGCCAGCAGCCTCTCCTACGAGCAGTACTTC,CASSLSYEQYF
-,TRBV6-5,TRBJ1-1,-,TGTGCCAGCAGTTACTCGACAGAATGGCGGAACACTGAAGCTTTCTTT,CASSYSTEWRNTEAFF
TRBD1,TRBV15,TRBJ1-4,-,TGTGCCACCAGCAGCCCCAGGACAGGGGGTGAAAAACTGTTTTTT,CATSSPRTGGEKLFF
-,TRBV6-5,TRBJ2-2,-,TGTGCCAGCAGACGACTCCGGGACACCGGGGAGCTGTTTTTT,CASRRLRDTGELFF
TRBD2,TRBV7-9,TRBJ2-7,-,TGTGCCAGCAGCCGCGCAAGTTGGGGCGGGAGTTACGAGCAGTACTTC,CASSRASWGGSYEQYF
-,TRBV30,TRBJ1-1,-,TGTGCCTGGAGTGTAGGACAGCTAAAGGTTGAAGCTTTCTTT,CAWSVGQLKVEAFF
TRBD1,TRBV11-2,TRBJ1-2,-,TGTGCCAGCAGCTTCAGTAGCTCAGGGGGGAACTATGGCTACACCTTC,CASSFSSSGGNYGYTF
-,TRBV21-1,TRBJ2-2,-,TGTGCCAGCAGCACGTGTTCGCCGGGACTAGCGGGAGGGGGTGGCACCGGGGAGCTGTTTTTT,CASSTCSPGLAGGGGTGELFF
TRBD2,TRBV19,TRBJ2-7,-,TGTGCCAGTAGTATTACCAGCGGGAGTCGTCCGTACTTC,CASSITSGSRPYF
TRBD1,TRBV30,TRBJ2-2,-,TGTGCCTGGAGTGTACTAGGGACAGGGGGCTCCCCGGTGTTCGGGGAGCTGTTTTTT,CAWSVLGTGGSPVFGELFF
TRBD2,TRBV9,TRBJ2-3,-,TGTGCCAGCAGCCCACACGGACTAGCATCAGATACGCAGTATTTT,CASSPHGLASDTQYF
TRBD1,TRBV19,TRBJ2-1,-,TGTGCCAGTAGTAGTTTGGCAGGGGGCCGTGGAAATGAGCAGTTCTTC,CASSSLAGGRGNEQFF
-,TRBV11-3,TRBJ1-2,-,TGTGCCAGCAGCTTTTGGGCATACGACAACTATGGCTACACCTTC,CASSFWAYDNYGYTF
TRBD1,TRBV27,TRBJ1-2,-,TGTGCCAGCAGTCCGGTGACAGGGGATGGCTACACCTTC,CASSPVTGDGYTF
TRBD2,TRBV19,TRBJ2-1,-,TGTGCCAGTAGTATAGCGTTCCCGGCAGCGGGGGGGCTATACAATGAGCAGTTCTTC,CASSIAFPAAGGLYNEQFF
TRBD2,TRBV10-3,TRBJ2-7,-,TGTGCCATCAGTGGGGGGAATACGGGGGGGTACGAGCAGTACTTC,CAISGGNTGGYEQYF
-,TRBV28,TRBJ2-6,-,TGTGCCAGCAGCCGGACAGTGGCTGGGGCCAACGTCCTGACTTTC,CASSRTVAGANVLTF
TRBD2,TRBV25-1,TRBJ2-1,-,TGTGCCAGCAGTGAATATACAGCGGGGGTTAGCTCCTACAATGAGCAGTTCTTC,CASSEYTAGVSSYNEQFF
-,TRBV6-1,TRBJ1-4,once,TGTGCCAGCAGTGAAAACACAGCAACTAATGAAAAACTGTTTTTT,CASSENTATNEKLFF
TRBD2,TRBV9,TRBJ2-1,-,TGTGCCAGCAGCGTAGCTAGCGGGGGCTACAATGAGCAGTTCTTC,CASSVASGGYNEQFF